This T cell receptor (beta chain) was found in a study of shared clonotypes between healthy human individuals (dated by TCRdb to 2018 to 2020). Looking at the study overall: Two women and a few men aged 18 to 49 years were included in the cohort. Each donor's leukapheresis produced roughly between roughly 0.85 and 9.5 billion PBMCs. To estimate repertoire size and how much clonotype sharing occurs between individuals, the study deeply sequenced the blood TCR repertoires of five healthy adults. For each donor, CD4 naive and CD4 memory were each given three plates, CD8 naive was given two plates, and CD8 memory was given one plate. To increase sequencing depth and limit assay-specific biases, TCR repertoire library preparation and sequencing were carried out by different laboratories using diverse techniques.

Study-wide conclusions, independent of this receptor: Approximately 5% of naive CD4, roughly 3.6% of naive CD8, 2.3% of memory CD4, and 0.4% of memory CD8 clonotypes were shared across a handful of donors. Higher generation probabilities were observed for clonotypes shared by all four sorted-subset donors than for non-shared clonotypes. Incomplete sequencing was indicated by rarefaction of sorted-subset datasets, despite the large sequencing depth. The small number of donors limited the genetic and exposure-history diversity represented. Pairwise subsampling led to the expectation that sequencing depth would affect the degree of clonotype sharing among donors. Sampling was restricted to blood, and TCR repertoires in tissues likely differ from the TCR repertoires found in blood. Estimated clonotype richness was generally larger for naive than for memory subsets.

Healthy HIV-negative adults with no recently reported acute infections or vaccinations were included as donors. All donors were Caucasian adults living in Nashville, Tennessee, USA. Magnetic negative selection was used to enrich CD4+ T cells, after which naive cells were positively selected on CD45RA and the negative fraction became the memory subset. After blood collection by leukapheresis, PBMCs were isolated using Ficoll-Histopaque density gradient centrifugation and then cryopreserved in the vapor phase of liquid nitrogen. Analytical flow cytometry was used to check the purity and quantity of each magnetically sorted T cell population. From each sorted fraction, genomic DNA was isolated and quantified by UV absorbance on a Nanodrop 2000c. Relative to germline, V is missing 4 bases and J is missing 5 bases, with 7 bases of the junction outside any gene match. Based on the germline V gene, the CDR1 and CDR2 sequences are SGHRS and YFSETQ. The CDR3 holds 16 amino acids from the cysteine to the phenylalanine. Only the CDR3 portion is preserved as DNA: 48 bases, with reading frame beginning at the first base.

Using the deep immunoSEQ assay, multiplex PCR amplified TCR CDR3 regions from genomic DNA. Extracted genomic DNA from each cell subset was distributed evenly across all wells of several immunoSEQ 96-well plates, and each plate was treated as a replicate. For sorted subsets, each replicate PCR was loaded with around 220 ng genomic DNA, equivalent to some 27,000 T cell genomes. The purified libraries were quantified using a Qubit 3.0 fluorometer, sized with a Bioanalyzer 2100, and then quantified again using the KAPA Library Quantification kit. Every immunoSEQ 96-well plate was sequenced on a dedicated single-read 150-cycle Illumina NextSeq 550 flow cell. Under the source paper's analysis protocol: Because the immunoSEQ output included only junctional sequences and no quality scores, the filtering could not be the same as the filtering used for full-length reads. Sequences were annotated with PyIR, a Python wrapper for IgBLAST v1.9, using IMGT germline references to assign V/J genes and CDR3. Reads were filtered out if the reads had weak V/J assignments (E-value above 1e-6), no CDR3, stop codons, out-of-frame junctions, or ambiguous translated residues. V3J clonotypes were defined as sequences sharing the same inferred V gene, J gene, and CDR3 amino acid sequence. The percentage overlap between two repertoires was calculated by dividing the number of shared unique clonotypes by the size of the smaller repertoire. Three approaches were used to assess repertoire richness: RTK rarefaction, the Chao1 estimator, and Recon v2.1 estimates of unobserved clonotypes. Generation probabilities were computed with OLGA for all TCRbeta clonotypes obtained by the gDNA method from a handful of donors. TCRdb took this table from immuneACCESS and kept in-frame rearrangements with V and J called. Such tables lack part of the clones; where checked against another copy, unresolved V genes explain under half of the gap, and the rest is unexplained. Clonal size and the V and J genes are those of that table, whereas D and trimming came from the DNA. The sample table contains 2 million to 2.5 million clones; only one count was recorded for 85% to 95% of them. The ten largest clones add up to roughly 0.34% of the sample.

Notes on this clone: No antigen is known for it. The record has no base qualities; no much larger clone is one base away.

Sequencing was carried out using naive CD4+ T cells from PBMCs. In the paper's terms, the cell subset or site label means: CD45RA+ positively selected. This clonotype was obtained from a man aged 18 to 29 in good health. Some clones in this sample may be carry-over from other donors' samples. The V and J segments used are TRBV5-1 and TRBJ2-2; 11 junctional bases match TRBD2. The DNA is as follows: TGCGCCAGCAGCGTTGGACTAGCGGGTTATACCGGGGAGCTGTTTTTT. Its amino acids are CASSVGLAGYTGELFF.